The present T cell receptor (beta chain) was sequenced within a study of T cells in Graves' hyperthyroidism and ophthalmopathy. The count of this clonotype is one. Its cognate antigen is unknown. For the diagnoses, clinical symptoms, serum thyroxine and TRAb, thyroid ultrasound and orbital computed tomography were used. V lost 0 bases to trimming and J lost 5 bases, with 11 bases between them. The V gene's germline CDR1 is MDHEN and CDR2 SYDVKM. CDR3 size: 14 residues. RNA transcripts gave rise to amplified TCR beta CDR3 regions. During a first-round RT-PCR of the TCR CDR3, the HTBI primer set was used. Each CDR3 protein is one row after TCRdb ran MiXCR on the multiplex PCR reads. There are 150,000 to 200,000 distinct CDR3 sequences in the sample; 17% occur only once, and around 29% lies in the top ten. Points from the study as a whole: Expanded thyroid clonotypes (above 0.001) were mostly also found in blood.

The clonotype comes from a woman aged 50 to 60 with Graves' hyperthyroidism. The chain joins TRBV28 to TRBJ2-7; a weak D match, TRBD2 (5 bases). Sequenced: blood. CDR3 in DNA: TGTGCCAGCAGTTTATGGGACTCCCCAAACGAGCAGTACTTC. Encoded protein: CASSLWDSPNEQYF.